This T cell receptor (beta chain) was identified during a study of blood T cells in healthy people across ages. V dropped 3 bases and J dropped 1; count of bases not matched to a gene: 7. The germline V gene has CDR1 DFQATT and CDR2 SNEGSKA (reference sequence). The CDR3 runs 15 residues. Study-wide results and caveats: Nothing was known about donor CMV status, and this possibly confounded expanded clonotype changes. Any conclusive comparison of naive versus antigen-experienced cells was prevented by using unsorted PBMCs. Long-lived donors exceeded aged donors in naive CD4+ cells and diversity.

Then a second PCR, running roughly 7 to 11 cycles, was carried out with a sample-barcoded 5' primer and a J-beta primer mix. TCRdb recomputed calls from the 5' RACE reads with MiXCR, one row per CDR3 protein. The sample has about 1,600,000 distinct CDR3 sequences; approximately 40% are singletons. Healthy Caucasian individuals from Russia aged about 6 to 100 served as donors. Comments on this clonotype: No antigen is known for it.

This sequence joins TRBV20-1 and TRBJ2-3; 7 bases are shared with TRBD1. This sequence originates from a woman aged 18-30 years in good health. Sequencing was done on a sample of blood. CDR3 residues: CSARFRDRGTDTQYF. The CDR3, as DNA: TGCAGTGCTAGGTTTCGGGACAGAGGCACAGATACGCAGTATTTT.